This T cell receptor (beta chain) was documented in a study of patients and donors after allogeneic stem cell transplantation (dated by TCRdb to 2020 to 2022). About this clonotype: Its antigen has not been determined. Nothing much larger sits one base from this clone, and base qualities are not available.

CDR1 is given as SGHVS and CDR2 as FQNEAQ, both from the germline V gene. Inclusive of the bounding cysteine and phenylalanine, the CDR3 is 14 residues long. The only DNA kept is the CDR3, 42 bases in frame from the first base. V gives up 6 bases and J gives up 1 base, and the segment between their germline ends measures 12 bases. Library preparation employed RT-PCR. TCRdb names NextSeq 550 as the instrument used. The public reads were quality trimmed at Q25 with fastp and then assembled into clones with MiXCR by TCRdb, keeping productive beta chains. Rows are unified per CDR3 protein, each entry keeping the most common DNA and genes. This sample holds approximately 140,000 distinct CDR3 sequences; approximately 35% were observed only once. The ten largest clones take up 50% of the sample.

The sample comprised blood, either unsorted or a sorted T cell fraction (not recorded which). The chain is made from TRBV7-8 and TRBJ1-2, with TRBD1 as a weak D call on 5 bases. The clonotype comes from a human donor who was either an allogeneic HSCT recipient or a stem cell or donor lymphocyte infusion donor (not recorded which). It is not recorded whose cells these are; they may come from a transplant donor. This receptor carries the CDR3 CASSEGTINYGYTF. The nucleotide sequence reads TGTGCCAGCAGTGAGGGGACCATTAACTATGGCTACACCTTC. Extended through the reference TRBV7-8 and TRBJ1-2 proteins, this CDR3 yields the full variable domain: GAGVSQSPRYKVAKRGQDVALRCDPISGHVSLFWYQQALGQGPEFLTYFQNEAQLDKSGLPSDRFFAERPEGSVSTLKIQRTQQEDSAVYLCASSEGTINYGYTFGSGTRLTVV.